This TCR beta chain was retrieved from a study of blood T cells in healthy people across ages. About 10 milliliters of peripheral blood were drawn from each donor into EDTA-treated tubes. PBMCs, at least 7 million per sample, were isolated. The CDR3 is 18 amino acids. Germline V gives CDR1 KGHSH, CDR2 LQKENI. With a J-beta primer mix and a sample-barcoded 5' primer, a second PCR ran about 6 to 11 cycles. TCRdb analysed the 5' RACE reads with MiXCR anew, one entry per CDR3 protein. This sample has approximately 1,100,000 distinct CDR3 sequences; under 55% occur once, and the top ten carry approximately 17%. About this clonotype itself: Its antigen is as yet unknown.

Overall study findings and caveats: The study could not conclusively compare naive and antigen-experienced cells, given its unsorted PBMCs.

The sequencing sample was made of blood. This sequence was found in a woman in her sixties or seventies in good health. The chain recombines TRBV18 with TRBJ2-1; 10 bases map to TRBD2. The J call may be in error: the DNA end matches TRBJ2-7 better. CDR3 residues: CASSPLAGVGGVYNEQYF. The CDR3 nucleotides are TGTGCCAGCTCACCCCTAGCGGGAGTCGGAGGGGTTTACAATGAGCAGTACTTC.